Each of the 27 T cell receptor beta chains below was sequenced from the same sample in a study of cytomegalovirus exposure and HLA in healthy donors. The PCR had 60 Vbeta and 13 Jbeta primers. Assay used: immunoSEQ multiplex PCR; TCRdb lists only in-frame clones, some missing. The profile shows 100,000 to 150,000 clones, about 80% of them singletons. Sequenced input: PBMCs. The source of these receptors is a woman aged 50 to 60 in good health and CMV-seropositive.

This clone is a singleton in its sample. A read error may produce the germline difference seen at one junction end. The chain carries TRBV10-3 and TRBJ2-1, with 9 bases lining up with TRBD1. Germline-derived CDR1 and CDR2 are ENHRY and SYGVKD. This CDR3 spans 14 amino acids. The CDR3 sequence: CASGGQGTYSEQFF. The CDR3 nucleotides read TGTGCCTCTGGAGGACAGGGGACCTACAGTGAGCAGTTCTTC.

The V and J genes are TRBV27 and TRBJ1-5; the match to TRBD1 covers 7 bases. There are 16 residues in the CDR3. J gave up 1 base and V 8 bases, and 11 bases lay outside the gene matches. Germline V gene data show CDR1 as MNHEY and CDR2 as SMNVEV (reference sequence). This chain's CDR3 is CASYRTGVLSNQPQHF. CDR3 coding DNA: TGTGCCAGCTATAGAACAGGGGTTTTAAGCAATCAGCCCCAGCATTTT.

The chain employs TRBV29-1 and TRBJ1-4; TRBD1 aligns across 7 bases. Germline V gene lookup returns CDR1 SQVTM and CDR2 ANQGSEA. This CDR3 has 13 amino acids. V was clipped by 6 bases and J by 7 bases; unmatched bases: 8. CDR3 in amino acids: CSVSQGGGEKLFF. For the CDR3, the DNA is TGCAGCGTGAGTCAGGGGGGCGGTGAAAAACTGTTTTTT.

This clone showed up just once. The chain joins TRBV7-3 to TRBJ1-3, with D perhaps matching TRBD1 (5 bases). The V end was cut by 5 bases, the J end by 0 bases, with 14 bases between. CDR1 is SGHTA, CDR2 FQGTGA, per germline. This CDR3 contains 16 residues. The CDR3 sequence is CASSIGGSGSGNTIYF. In DNA, the CDR3 is TGTGCCAGCAGCATCGGGGGGTCGGGCTCTGGAAACACCATATATTTT. The full variable domain, rest sourced from reference TRBV7-3 and TRBJ1-3, is GAGVSQTPSNKVTEKGKYVELRCDPISGHTALYWYRQSLGQGPEFLIYFQGTGAADDSGLPNDRFFAVRPEGSVSTLKIQRTERGDSAVYLCASSIGGSGSGNTIYFGEGSWLTVV.

The J gene is TRBJ1-4, the V gene TRBV6-6; the match to TRBD1 covers 7 bases. The CDR3 contains 14 residues. J lost 3 bases, V lost 7 bases, and 5 bases had no gene match. The germline V gene has CDR1 MNHNY and CDR2 SVGAGI (reference sequence). The CDR3 DNA reads as TGTGCCAGCACCTCCGGGACAGCTAATGAAAAACTGTTTTTT. Its protein product is CASTSGTANEKLFF.

This clone has a single count. The chain combines TRBV6-5 with TRBJ1-2, with TRBD1 matching 7 bases. After removal of 6 bases from V and 3 bases from J, the junction contained 7 bases not matched to a gene. This CDR3 contains 14 residues. Germline V gene sequence: CDR1 MNHEY, CDR2 SVGAGI. The CDR3 reads CASSRGQKDYGYTF. CDR3 nucleotide sequence: TGTGCCAGCAGCAGGGGACAGAAAGACTATGGCTACACCTTC.

The table lists this clone with a count of one. The V gene is TRBV5-6, the J gene TRBJ2-3, with 11 bases identical to TRBD1. V lost 4 bases and J lost 1; bases outside the gene matches: 2. This CDR3 is 15 amino acids long. CDR1 is SGHDT, CDR2 YYEEEE, per germline. The CDR3 DNA follows: TGTGCCAGCAGCCGGACAGGGGGCGGCACAGATACGCAGTATTTT. Its protein is CASSRTGGGTDTQYF.

This chain connects TRBV29-1 to TRBJ2-1, with D perhaps TRBD2 (7 bases). The ends were cut back, 2 bases at V and 8 bases at J, with 16 bases in the middle. The CDR3 consists of 14 residues. The V gene's germline CDR1 is SQVTM and CDR2 ANQGSEA. Written as DNA, the CDR3 is TGCAGCGTTGAAAGGGGGAGGGCCGTAGATGAGCAGTTCTTC. As protein: CSVERGRAVDEQFF.

J is TRBJ1-6 and V is TRBV4-2; 11 bases line up with TRBD1. Per germline, CDR1 LGHNA and CDR2 YNFKEQ. The CDR3 length is 15 residues. V gave up 6 bases and J gave up 7 bases; unmatched junction bases: 5. The CDR3 protein is CASSFRDRGNSPLHF. CDR3 nucleotide sequence: TGTGCCAGCAGTTTTCGGGACAGGGGGAATTCACCCCTCCACTTT.

This sequence joins TRBV4-3 and TRBJ1-2, with TRBD1 matching 8 bases. J was trimmed by 8 bases and V by 0 bases; bases with no gene match: 11. The CDR3 spans 16 residues. From germline, CDR1 is LGHNA and CDR2 YSLEER. CDR3 coding DNA: TGCGCCAGCAGCCAAGATGCTTTCTGGACAGGGATCGGCTACACCTTC. Amino acids: CASSQDAFWTGIGYTF.

V and J are TRBV6-5 and TRBJ2-1; D is ambiguous. The CDR3 runs to 11 residues. V lost 6 bases to trimming and J lost 9 bases, with 9 bases between them. CDR1 is MNHEY and CDR2 is SVGAGI in the germline V gene. CDR3 DNA sequence: TGTGCCAGCAGCCAGGTGGGTGAGCAGTTCTTC. The encoded protein is CASSQVGEQFF.

This clone has only a few counts. The chain is built from TRBV7-2 and TRBJ2-7, with 9 positions matching TRBD2. V lost 1 base and J lost 7; bases outside the gene matches: 5. The CDR3 spans 14 residues. Germline V gives CDR1 SGHTA, CDR2 FQGNSA. The CDR3 sequence: CASSLGRLAEEQYF. The DNA of the CDR3 is TGTGCCAGCAGCTTAGGAAGACTAGCGGAGGAGCAGTACTTC. Full variable domain (remainder filled in from reference TRBV7-2 and TRBJ2-7): GAGVSQSPSNKVTEKGKDVELRCDPISGHTALYWYRQSLGQGLEFLIYFQGNSAPDKSGLPSDRFSAERTGGSVSTLTIQRTQQEDSAVYLCASSLGRLAEEQYFGPGTRLTVT.

The genes are TRBV5-4 and TRBJ2-7; TRBD2 agrees at 10 bases. CDR3 length equals 18 residues. The V segment lost 3 bases and the J segment 2 bases; nucleotides outside the gene matches: 14. Germline V lookup: CDR1 SGHNT, CDR2 YYREEE (reference sequence). DNA for the CDR3: TGTGCCAGCAGCTCGGCTCGGGCTAGCGGGAGTGTTCCCTACGAGCAGTACTTC. This sequence encodes CASSSARASGSVPYEQYF.

In this sample, this clone turned up a few times. The rearrangement links TRBV5-4 to TRBJ1-2; D gene unclear. Germline V lookup: CDR1 SGHNT, CDR2 YYREEE (reference sequence). This CDR3 is built from 14 residues. The V end was cut by 0 bases, the J end by 4 bases, with 10 bases between. CDR3 DNA: TGTGCCAGCAGCTTGGATCTAGGGAGCTATGGCTACACCTTC. Amino acid sequence: CASSLDLGSYGYTF. Full variable domain (remainder filled in from reference TRBV5-4 and TRBJ1-2): ETGVTQSPTHLIKTRGQQVTLRCSSQSGHNTVSWYQQALGQGPQFIFQYYREEENGRGNFPPRFSGLQFPNYSSELNVNALELDDSALYLCASSLDLGSYGYTFGSGTRLTVV.

The J gene is TRBJ2-7, the V gene TRBV7-6; a weak D match, TRBD1 (5 bases). Trimming removed 5 bases at V and 0 bases at J, with 20 bases between. There are 17 residues in the CDR3. Germline V gene data show CDR1 as SGHVS and CDR2 as FNYEAQ. In DNA, the CDR3 is TGTGCCAGCAGCCCCCTCGTATACGGTGGGGCCTCCTACGAGCAGTACTTC. Protein product: CASSPLVYGGASYEQYF.

The chain couples TRBV6-1 to TRBJ1-6; D is uncertain. CDR1 and CDR2 from the germline V gene are MNHNS and SASEGT. With 9 bases removed from V and 8 bases from J, the gap between germline ends came to 14 bases. There are 13 residues in the CDR3. The CDR3 DNA sequence: TGTGCCAGTGGTGTGGCAGGCTATTCACCCCTCCACTTT. This encodes CASGVAGYSPLHF.

This clone was detected only a few times. The chain combines TRBV19 with TRBJ1-5; no definite D call. Germline lookup yields CDR1 LNHDA and CDR2 SQIVND (reference sequence). This CDR3 contains 16 residues. V lost 3 bases, J lost 0 bases, and 12 bases lay in between. CDR3 nucleotide sequence: TGTGCCAGTAGTATTAAATGGGCCTTTAGCAATCAGCCCCAGCATTTT. Encoded protein: CASSIKWAFSNQPQHF. The full variable domain, rest sourced from reference TRBV19 and TRBJ1-5, is DGGITQSPKYLFRKEGQNVTLSCEQNLNHDAMYWYRQDPGQGLRLIYYSQIVNDFQKGDIAEGYSVSREKKESFPLTVTSAQKNPTAFYLCASSIKWAFSNQPQHFGDGTRLSIL.

The gene calls are TRBV4-2 and TRBJ1-3; D is unclear. Germline CDR1 reads LGHNA; CDR2 reads YNFKEQ. The CDR3 runs to 15 residues. V was clipped by 0 bases and J by 0 bases, with 6 bases between them. Written as DNA, the CDR3 is TGTGCCAGCAGCCAAGATAGAGTCTCTGGAAACACCATATATTTT. Translating gives CASSQDRVSGNTIYF.

The chain has TRBV29-1 and TRBJ1-2; the D gene is possibly TRBD1 (5 bases). V gave up 8 bases and J gave up 7 bases, with 20 bases separating them. CDR1 is SQVTM and CDR2 is ANQGSEA in the germline V gene. The CDR3 covers 13 residues. The chain's CDR3 is CSTRGLGHSGYTF. CDR3 in DNA: TGCAGCACACGGGGACTGGGGCACAGTGGCTACACCTTC.

The CDR3 nucleotides are TGTGCCAGCAGCTTGGGACAGGGAGTTTCCTACGAGCAGTACTTC. It specifies CASSLGQGVSYEQYF. This chain uses TRBV5-6 with TRBJ2-7; TRBD1 aligns across 7 bases. Germline V gene data show CDR1 as SGHDT and CDR2 as YYEEEE. V was clipped by 0 bases and J by 1 base; unmatched bases: 4. The CDR3 has 15 residues.

J is TRBJ1-3 and V is TRBV30; D not resolved. The CDR3 has 13 amino acids. Trimming cost V 2 bases and J 0 bases, with 5 bases left between them. CDR1 and CDR2 from the germline V gene are GTSNPN and SVGIG (reference sequence). The CDR3 nucleotides read TGTGCCTGGAGTTTGAGCTCTGGAAACACCATATATTTT. Translated: CAWSLSSGNTIYF.

This chain connects TRBV7-3 to TRBJ2-5; perhaps TRBD1 as D (6 bases). CDR1 SGHTA and CDR2 FQGTGA come from the germline V gene. This CDR3 contains 13 residues. Trimming took off 2 bases at V and 5 bases at J, with 9 bases between the two ends. CDR3 sequence: CASSLGGLETQYF. The DNA for the CDR3 is TGTGCCAGCAGCTTAGGGGGCTTGGAGACCCAGTACTTC.

The V call is TRBV6-1, the J call TRBJ2-5, with TRBD1 matching over 7 bases. The closer fit of TRBJ2-7 to the DNA end suggests the J call may be wrong. The CDR3 runs to 14 residues. CDR1 MNHNS and CDR2 SASEGT come from the germline V gene. CDR3 in amino acids: CASNGTASSYEQYF. Here the CDR3 DNA reads TGTGCCAGCAATGGGACAGCGAGCTCCTACGAGCAGTACTTC.

This clone has just a few counts. The chain uses TRBV6-5 and TRBJ2-1, with a possible D match to TRBD2 (5 bases). The CDR3 runs 15 residues. The ends were cut back, 6 bases at V and 4 bases at J, with 16 bases in the middle. Per the germline V gene, CDR1 is MNHEY and CDR2 is SVGAGI. CDR3 loop: CASRGRWERYNEQFF. The DNA for the CDR3 is TGTGCCAGCAGAGGTAGGTGGGAGAGGTACAATGAGCAGTTCTTC.

This clone was detected only a few times. The chain has TRBV14 and TRBJ2-7; maybe TRBD1 (6 bases). The CDR3 is 16 amino acids. CDR1 and CDR2 (germline): SGHDN, FVKESK. Trimming removed 4 bases from V and 0 bases from J, with 16 bases in between. CDR3 loop: CASSRDLGANSYEQYF. For the CDR3, the DNA is TGTGCCAGCAGCCGCGATCTGGGGGCGAACTCCTACGAGCAGTACTTC.

This clone was detected only once. J is TRBJ2-1 and V is TRBV4-2, with 11 bases matching TRBD2. The germline CDR1 and CDR2 sequences are LGHNA and YNFKEQ. The ends lost 1 base at V and 8 bases at J; junction bases unmatched: 10. This CDR3 has 17 amino acids. For the CDR3, the DNA is TGTGCCAGCAGCCAAGGGATTAGCGGGGGGGCGGGTGATGAGCAGTTCTTC. Amino acids: CASSQGISGGAGDEQFF.

The chain employs TRBV6-1 and TRBJ2-3; 8 nucleotides align to TRBD2. In germline, CDR1 is MNHNS, CDR2 SASEGT. The trim removed 7 bases at V and 2 bases at J, leaving 5 bases unmatched. There are 14 residues in the CDR3. As DNA, the CDR3 is TGTGCCAGCACTAGCGGGTCAGACACAGATACGCAGTATTTT. It yields the protein CASTSGSDTDTQYF.